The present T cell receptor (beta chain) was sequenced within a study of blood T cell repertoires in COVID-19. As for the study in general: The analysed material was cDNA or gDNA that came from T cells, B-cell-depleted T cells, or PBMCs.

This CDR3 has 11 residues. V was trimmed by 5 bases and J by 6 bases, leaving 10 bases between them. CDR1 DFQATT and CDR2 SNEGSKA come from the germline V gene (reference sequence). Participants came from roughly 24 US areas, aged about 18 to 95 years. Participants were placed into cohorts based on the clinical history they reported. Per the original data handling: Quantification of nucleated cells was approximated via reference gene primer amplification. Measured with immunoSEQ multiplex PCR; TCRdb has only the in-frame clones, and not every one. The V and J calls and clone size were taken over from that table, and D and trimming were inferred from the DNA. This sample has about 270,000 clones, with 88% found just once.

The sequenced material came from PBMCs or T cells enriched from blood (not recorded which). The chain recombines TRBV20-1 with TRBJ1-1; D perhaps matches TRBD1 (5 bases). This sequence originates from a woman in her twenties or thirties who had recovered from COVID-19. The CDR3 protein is CSAPDTPEAFF. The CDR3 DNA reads TGCAGTGCTCCGGACACCCCTGAAGCTTTCTTT.